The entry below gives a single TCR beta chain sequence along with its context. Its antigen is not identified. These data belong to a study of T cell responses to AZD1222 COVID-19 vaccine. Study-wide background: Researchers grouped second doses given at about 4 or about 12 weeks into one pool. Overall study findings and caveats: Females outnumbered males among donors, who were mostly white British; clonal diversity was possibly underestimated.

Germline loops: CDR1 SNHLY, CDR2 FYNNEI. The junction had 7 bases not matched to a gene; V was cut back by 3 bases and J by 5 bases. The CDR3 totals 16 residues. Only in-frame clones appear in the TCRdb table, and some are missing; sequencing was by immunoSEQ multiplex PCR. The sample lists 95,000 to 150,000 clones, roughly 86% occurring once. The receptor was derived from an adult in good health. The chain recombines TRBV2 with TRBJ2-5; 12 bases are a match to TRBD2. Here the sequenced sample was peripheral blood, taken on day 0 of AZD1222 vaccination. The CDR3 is CASSDPSGGARETQYF. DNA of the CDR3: TGTGCCAGCAGTGACCCTAGCGGGGGGGCTCGGGAGACCCAGTACTTC. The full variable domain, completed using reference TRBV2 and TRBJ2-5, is EPEVTQTPSHQVTQMGQEVILRCVPISNHLYFYWYRQILGQKVEFLVSFYNNEISEKSEIFDDQFSVERPDGSNFTLKIRSTKLEDSAMYFCASSDPSGGARETQYFGPGTRLLVL.